This T cell receptor beta chain was documented in a study of shared clonotypes between healthy human individuals. Study information: Two female and a few male donors aged 18 to 49 were enrolled.

With regard to this clone: Its antigen remains unidentified.

Study results and caveats: Larger richness was generally estimated for naive than memory subsets. Investigators collected only blood, and repertoires in tissues likely differ.

Deep-level running was used for the assay. TCRdb's copy holds only in-frame clones and misses some; the assay was immunoSEQ multiplex PCR. Here the sample spans some 2.3 million clones, approximately 93% being singletons. The origin of this receptor is a young man in good health. Some clones in this sample may be carry-over from other donors' samples. Sequencing input: naive CD4+ T cells from PBMCs. Described subset: CD45RA+ positively selected.

CDR3 DNA: TGTGCCAGCAGATCCCCCGGACAGGGGACCAAAAACATTCAGTACTTC. It specifies CASRSPGQGTKNIQYF. The genes are TRBV28 and TRBJ2-4, with 9 bases that match TRBD1. Germline CDR1 reads MDHEN; CDR2 reads SYDVKM. There are 16 residues in the CDR3. The trim removed 6 bases at V and 2 bases at J, leaving 8 bases unmatched.